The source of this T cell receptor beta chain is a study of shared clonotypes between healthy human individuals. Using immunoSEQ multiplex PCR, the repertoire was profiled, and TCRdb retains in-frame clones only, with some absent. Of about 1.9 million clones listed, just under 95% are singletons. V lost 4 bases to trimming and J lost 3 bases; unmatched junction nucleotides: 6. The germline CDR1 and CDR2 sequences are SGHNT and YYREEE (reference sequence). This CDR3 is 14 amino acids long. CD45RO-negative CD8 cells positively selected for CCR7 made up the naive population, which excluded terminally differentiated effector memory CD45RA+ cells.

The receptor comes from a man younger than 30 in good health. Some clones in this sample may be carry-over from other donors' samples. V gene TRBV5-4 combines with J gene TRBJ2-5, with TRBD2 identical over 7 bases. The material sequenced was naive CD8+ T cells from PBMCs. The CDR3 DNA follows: TGTGCCAGCAGCACGGGACTACCTAAAGAGACCCAGTACTTC. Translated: CASSTGLPKETQYF.